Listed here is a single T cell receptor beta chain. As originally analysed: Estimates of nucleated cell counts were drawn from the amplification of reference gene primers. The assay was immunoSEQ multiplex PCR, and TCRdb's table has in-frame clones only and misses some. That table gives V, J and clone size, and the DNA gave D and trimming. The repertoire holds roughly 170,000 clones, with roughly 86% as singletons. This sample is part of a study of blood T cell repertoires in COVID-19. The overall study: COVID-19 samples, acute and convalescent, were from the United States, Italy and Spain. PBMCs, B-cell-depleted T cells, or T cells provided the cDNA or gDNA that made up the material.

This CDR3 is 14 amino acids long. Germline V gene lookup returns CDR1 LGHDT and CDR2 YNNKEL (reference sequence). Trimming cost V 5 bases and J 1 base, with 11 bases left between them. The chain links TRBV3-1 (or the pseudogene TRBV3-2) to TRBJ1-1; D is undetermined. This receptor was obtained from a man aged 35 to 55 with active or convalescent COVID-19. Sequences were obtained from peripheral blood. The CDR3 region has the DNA TGTGCCAGCAGCTCCCCGAACTGGAACACTGAAGCTTTCTTT. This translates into CASSSPNWNTEAFF.